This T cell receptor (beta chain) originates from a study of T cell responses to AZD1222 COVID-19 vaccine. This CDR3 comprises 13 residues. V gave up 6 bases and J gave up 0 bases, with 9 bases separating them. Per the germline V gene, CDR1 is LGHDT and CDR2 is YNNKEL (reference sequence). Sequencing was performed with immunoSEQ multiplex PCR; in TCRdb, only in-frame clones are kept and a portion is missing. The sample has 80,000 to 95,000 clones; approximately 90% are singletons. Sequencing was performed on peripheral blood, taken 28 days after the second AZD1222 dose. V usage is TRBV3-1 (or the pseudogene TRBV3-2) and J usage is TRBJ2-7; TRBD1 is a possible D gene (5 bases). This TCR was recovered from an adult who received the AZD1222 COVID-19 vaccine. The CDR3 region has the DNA TGTGCCAGCAGAAGGACACTCTCCTACGAGCAGTACTTC. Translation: CASRRTLSYEQYF.